This is a list of T cell receptor beta chains from one sample in a study of T cell changes during pregnancy in multiple sclerosis. Repertoires were generated with immunoSEQ multiplex PCR, while TCRdb's copy carries only in-frame clones and drops some. Of tens of thousands of clones listed, 75% to 95% are singletons. The sequencing used CD8+ T cells from peripheral blood mononuclear cells, collected in the second trimester of pregnancy. These receptor sequences come from a female donor with multiple sclerosis, enrolled in a pregnancy study. The CDR3 runs from the conserved cysteine through the conserved F or W.

V: TRBV4-2
CDR3: CASSQLQVLQSYEQYF

V: TRBV27
CDR3: CASSFSTGTVSYEQYF

V: TRBV5-1
CDR3: CASRGGGSDSPLHF

V: TRBV7-9
CDR3: CASSLQAEQFF

V: TRBV4-2
CDR3: CASSYTLLHRYNEQFF

V: TRBV29-1
CDR3: CSVAGGRDNEQFF

V: TRBV15
CDR3: CATSSARPGGHQPQHF

V: TRBV27
CDR3: CASSFLAGPISYNEQFF

V: TRBV25-1
CDR3: CASSDRDYEQYF

V: TRBV7-6
CDR3: CASSSSGSYEQYF

V: TRBV6-1
CDR3: CASSEKMAGGHEQYF

V: TRBV6-4
CDR3: CASSILGGADTGELFF

V: TRBV5-6
CDR3: CASSLSPGQRYGYTF

V: TRBV5-4
CDR3: CATADNRYYNEQFF

V: TRBV7-9
CDR3: CASRRSLAEQETQYF

V: TRBV4-1
CDR3: CASSLQAGTSGRADTQYF

V: TRBV29-1
CDR3: CSVVVDQGYEQYF

V: TRBV5-1
CDR3: CASSITGGGEAFF

V: TRBV5-4
CDR3: CASSNKFGRINTEAFF